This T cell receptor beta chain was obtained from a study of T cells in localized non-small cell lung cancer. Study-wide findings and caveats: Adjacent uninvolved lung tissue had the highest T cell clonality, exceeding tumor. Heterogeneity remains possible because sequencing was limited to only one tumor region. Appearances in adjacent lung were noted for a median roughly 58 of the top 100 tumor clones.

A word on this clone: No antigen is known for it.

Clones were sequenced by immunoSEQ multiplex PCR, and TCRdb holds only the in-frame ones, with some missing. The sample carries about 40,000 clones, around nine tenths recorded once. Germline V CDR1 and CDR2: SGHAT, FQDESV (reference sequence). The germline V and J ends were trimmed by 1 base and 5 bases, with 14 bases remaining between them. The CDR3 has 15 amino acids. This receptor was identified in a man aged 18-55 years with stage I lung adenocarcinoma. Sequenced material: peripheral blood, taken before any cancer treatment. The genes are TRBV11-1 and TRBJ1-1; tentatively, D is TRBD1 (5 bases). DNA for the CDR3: TGTGCCAGCAGCTTAGGACAGCGCCTTAGGACTGAAGCTTTCTTT. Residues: CASSLGQRLRTEAFF.